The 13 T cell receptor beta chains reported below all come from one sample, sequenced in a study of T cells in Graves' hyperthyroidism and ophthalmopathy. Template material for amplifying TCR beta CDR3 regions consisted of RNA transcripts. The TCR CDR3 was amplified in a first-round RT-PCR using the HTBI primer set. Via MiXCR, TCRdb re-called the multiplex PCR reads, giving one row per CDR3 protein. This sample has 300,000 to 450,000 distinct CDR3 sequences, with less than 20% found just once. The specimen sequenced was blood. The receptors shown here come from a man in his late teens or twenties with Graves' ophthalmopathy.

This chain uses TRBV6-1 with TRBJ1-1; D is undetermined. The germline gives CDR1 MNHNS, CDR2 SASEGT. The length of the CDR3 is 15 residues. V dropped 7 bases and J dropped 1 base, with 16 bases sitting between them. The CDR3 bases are TGTGCCAGCATTCGGGGTCCAGGTGGGAACACTGAAGCTTTCTTT. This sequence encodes CASIRGPGGNTEAFF.

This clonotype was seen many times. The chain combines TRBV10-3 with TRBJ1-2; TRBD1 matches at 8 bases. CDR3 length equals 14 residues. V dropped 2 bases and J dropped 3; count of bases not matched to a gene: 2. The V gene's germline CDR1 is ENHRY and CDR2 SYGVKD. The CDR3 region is CAISEKTGDYGYTF. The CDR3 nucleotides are TGTGCCATCAGTGAGAAGACAGGGGACTATGGCTACACCTTC.

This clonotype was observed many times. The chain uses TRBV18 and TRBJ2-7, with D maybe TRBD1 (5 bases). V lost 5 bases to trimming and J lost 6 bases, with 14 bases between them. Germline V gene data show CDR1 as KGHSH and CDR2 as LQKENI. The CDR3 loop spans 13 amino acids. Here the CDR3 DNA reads TGTGCCAGCTCAGCCTCAGACAGCCGCGAGCAGTACTTC. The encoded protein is CASSASDSREQYF.

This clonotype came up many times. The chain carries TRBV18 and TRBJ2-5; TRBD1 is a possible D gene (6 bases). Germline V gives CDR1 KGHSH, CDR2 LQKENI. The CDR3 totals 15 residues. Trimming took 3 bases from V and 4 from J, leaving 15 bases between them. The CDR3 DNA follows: TGTGCCAGCTCACCGGCAGGGGCTACGGTAGAGACCCAGTACTTC. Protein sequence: CASSPAGATVETQYF. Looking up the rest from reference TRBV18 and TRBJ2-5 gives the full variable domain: NAGVMQNPRHLVRRRGQEARLRCSPMKGHSHVYWYRQLPEEGLKFMVYLQKENIIDESGMPKERFSAEFPKEGPSILRIQQVVRGDSAAYFCASSPAGATVETQYFGPGTRLLVL.

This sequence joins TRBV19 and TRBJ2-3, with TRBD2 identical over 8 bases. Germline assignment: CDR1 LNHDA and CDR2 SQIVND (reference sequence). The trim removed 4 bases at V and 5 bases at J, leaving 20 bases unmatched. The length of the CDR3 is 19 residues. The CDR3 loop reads CASSSGLAYTPLGLDTQYF. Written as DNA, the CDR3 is TGTGCCAGTAGTAGCGGACTAGCTTATACCCCACTGGGCTTAGATACGCAGTATTTT.

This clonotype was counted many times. CDR3 in amino acids: CASRLAGALNNEQFF. The CDR3 nucleotides are TGTGCCAGCAGATTAGCGGGGGCCCTCAACAATGAGCAGTTCTTC. This chain uses TRBV6-2 or TRBV6-3 with TRBJ2-1, with 9 bases lining up with TRBD2. V lost 6 bases and J lost 5; bases outside the gene matches: 8. The CDR3 loop spans 15 amino acids. The germline gives CDR1 MNHEY, CDR2 SVGEGT.

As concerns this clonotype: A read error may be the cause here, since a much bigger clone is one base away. The CDR3 nucleotides are TGTGCCAGCAGCTCGCCGCAGGGGGCCGCAGATACGCAGTATTTT. Residues: CASSSPQGAADTQYF. This chain connects TRBV7-9 to TRBJ2-3; 8 bases align to TRBD1. Germline-derived CDR1 and CDR2 are SEHNR and FQNEAQ (reference sequence). Trimming removed 4 bases from V and 4 bases from J; junction bases left unmatched: 7. This CDR3 has 15 amino acids. Together with reference TRBV7-9 and TRBJ2-3, the CDR3 gives the full variable domain: DTGVSQNPRHKITKRGQNVTFRCDPISEHNRLYWYRQTLGQGPEFLTYFQNEAQLEKSRLLSDRFSAERPKGSFSTLEIQRTEQGDSAMYLCASSSPQGAADTQYFGPGTRLTVL.

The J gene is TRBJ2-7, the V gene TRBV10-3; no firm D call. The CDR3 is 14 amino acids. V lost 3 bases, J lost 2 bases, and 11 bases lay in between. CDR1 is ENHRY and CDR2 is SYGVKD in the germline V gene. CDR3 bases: TGTGCCATCAGTGACAGATCAACCCCCTACGAGCAGTACTTC. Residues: CAISDRSTPYEQYF.

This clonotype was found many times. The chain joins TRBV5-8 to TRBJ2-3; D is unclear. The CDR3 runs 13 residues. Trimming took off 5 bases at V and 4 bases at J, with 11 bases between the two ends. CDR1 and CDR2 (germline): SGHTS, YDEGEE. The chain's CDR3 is CASRPTEADTQYF. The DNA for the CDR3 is TGTGCCAGCAGACCCACAGAGGCAGATACGCAGTATTTT.

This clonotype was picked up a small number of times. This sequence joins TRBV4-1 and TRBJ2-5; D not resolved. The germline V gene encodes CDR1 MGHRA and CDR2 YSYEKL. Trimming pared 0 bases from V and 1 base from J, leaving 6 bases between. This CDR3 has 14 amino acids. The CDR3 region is CASSQEPIQETQYF. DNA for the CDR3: TGCGCCAGCAGCCAAGAACCCATCCAAGAGACCCAGTACTTC.

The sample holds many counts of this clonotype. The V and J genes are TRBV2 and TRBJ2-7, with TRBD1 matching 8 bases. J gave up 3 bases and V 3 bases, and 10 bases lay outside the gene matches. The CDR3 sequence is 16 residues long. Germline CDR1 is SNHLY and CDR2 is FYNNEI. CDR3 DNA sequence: TGTGCCAGCAGTGAGTCTCTCGGACAGGGTTACTACGAGCAGTACTTC. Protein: CASSESLGQGYYEQYF.

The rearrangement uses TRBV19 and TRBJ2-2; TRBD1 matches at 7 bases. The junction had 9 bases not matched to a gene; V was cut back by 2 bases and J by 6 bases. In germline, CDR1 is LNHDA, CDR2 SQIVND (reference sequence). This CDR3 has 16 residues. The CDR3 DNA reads TGTGCCAGTAGTATACCATCGACAGGGCTGGCCGGGGAGCTGTTTTTT. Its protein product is CASSIPSTGLAGELFF.

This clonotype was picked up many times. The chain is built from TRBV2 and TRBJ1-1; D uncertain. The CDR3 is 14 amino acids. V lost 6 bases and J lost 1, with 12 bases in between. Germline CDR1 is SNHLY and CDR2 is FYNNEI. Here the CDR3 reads CASSSVAQNTEAFF. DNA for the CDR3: TGTGCCAGCAGCTCGGTGGCTCAGAACACTGAAGCTTTCTTT.